A single TCR beta chain is shown here with its context. This clone appeared a few times. The antigen this receptor binds is unknown. It has no much larger one-base neighbor in the sample; base qualities were not kept. The entire isolated RNA was reverse transcribed using the High Capacity cDNA Reverse Transcription Kit, and thus expressed TCRB transcripts were sequenced. Naive, central memory and regulatory T cell samples underwent deep immunoSEQ sequencing, averaging about 3.3 million total reads per sample. Sorted cells were lysed in RLT buffer and RNA was extracted with DNase-treated RNeasy Micro or Mini kits, depending on cell number. To prevent cross-contamination, each cell subset was processed individually, whereas patient and healthy donor samples were processed jointly. Using the immunoSEQ multiplex PCR, TCRB sequences were amplified from cDNA into 87-bp fragments spanning the CDR3 region. The amplicons were sequenced using the Illumina HiSeq platform. The source study handled its data this way. PCR bias was computationally corrected using synthetic template baselines, reads within Hamming distance 2 were collapsed, and singletons that could not be merged were discarded. Reads were aligned against IMGT to assign V, D and J genes, CDR3 length and insertions or deletions at six rearrangement sites. Within each subset, clonotype counts were normalized to sorted cell number, after which true diversity and Gini coefficients were computed with the tcR R package. Repertoire sharing was quantified using the overlap coefficient calculated on TCRB nucleotide sequences. TCRdb limited this immuneACCESS table to in-frame rearrangements with V and J called. A share of clones is missing; checked studies link under half to unresolved V genes, and the rest is unexplained. V and J calls and clone size are given by that table; D and trimming were obtained from the DNA. This sample is represented by about 370,000 clones; around a tenth of them were singletons. The ten largest clones represent less than 0.65% of the sample.

The data derive from a study of beta chain features in type 1 diabetes (dated by TCRdb to between 2017 and 2018). In the study overall: Mean age, gender distribution, total cell number and subset yield did not differ between patients and healthy donors. A total of 107,917,701 sorted cells were examined across all samples, and RNA yield correlated strongly with the number of cells per subset. In the study, recently diagnosed type 1 diabetes patients and matched healthy donors were compared on the TCRB repertoires of their sorted circulating CD4+ T cell subsets. Whereas all 28 donors provided naive and central memory subsets, regulatory and stem cell-like memory subsets were isolated from just 8 patients and roughly eight healthy donors. What the study reported, not specific to this receptor: Shorter templates might have been favored by PCR, but patient and control samples were amplified and corrected together, so both groups would have been affected equally by any skew. At VDJ recombination sites, patients with type 1 diabetes made fewer insertions and deleted more nucleotides, a pattern implying thymic rearrangement abnormalities. Naive, central memory and regulatory TCRB repertoires appeared to be more similar among patients than among healthy donors. Because cDNA was sequenced instead of genomic DNA, highly expressing activated cells could be over-represented, though the groups showed no difference in activation or CD3 levels. Because the HLA sub-analyses included only small numbers of individuals, any influence of HLA type on TCRB rearrangement was left unresolved. Type 1 diabetes patients showed a moderate but significant shortening of TCRB CDR3 length in all four CD4+ subsets.

Each donor gave one peripheral blood draw, approximately 110 mL on average, collected into heparinised tubes. A BD FACSAria II and a panel including CD45RO, CCR7, CD25, CD127, CD95 and CD27 were used to sort naive, central memory, regulatory and stem cell-like memory CD4+ T cells. Every sorted population had a purity above 95%. PBMCs were separated immediately by Lymphoprep density gradient centrifugation and were stained directly, without being cultured. To minimize batch effects, samples were stained and sorted in pairs, one healthy donor with one patient per experiment. The sample comprised central memory CD4+ T cells from blood. This TCR was recovered from a man aged 25 to 40 with type 1 diabetes.

The CDR3 in this case is CASTPGTGFTRQYF. The nucleotide sequence reads as follows: TGTGCCAGCACGCCGGGGACAGGTTTTACGAGGCAGTACTTC. The rearrangement joined TRBV28 to TRBJ2-7, with 8 middle bases fitting TRBD1. The CDR3 contains 14 residues, cysteine and phenylalanine counted. Of all the DNA, just the CDR3 is kept, 42 bases in frame from base 1. Sequences MDHEN (CDR1) and SYDVKM (CDR2) are obtained from the germline V gene. Trimming takes 7 bases off V and 9 bases off J; junction bases not matched to a gene: 14.